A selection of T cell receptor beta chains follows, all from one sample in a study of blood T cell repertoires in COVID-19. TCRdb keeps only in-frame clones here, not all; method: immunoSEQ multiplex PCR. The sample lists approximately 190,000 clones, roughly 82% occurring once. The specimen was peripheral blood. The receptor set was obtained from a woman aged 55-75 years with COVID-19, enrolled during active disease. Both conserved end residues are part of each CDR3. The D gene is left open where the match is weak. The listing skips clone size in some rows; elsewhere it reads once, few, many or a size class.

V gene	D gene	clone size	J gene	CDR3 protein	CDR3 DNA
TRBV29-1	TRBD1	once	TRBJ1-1	CSVAPVSGGTEAFF	TGCAGCGTTGCCCCGGTGTCAGGGGGAACTGAAGCTTTCTTT
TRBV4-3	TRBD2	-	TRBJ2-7	CASSQDRLAAYEQYF	TGCGCCAGCAGCCAAGATAGACTAGCGGCCTACGAGCAGTACTTC
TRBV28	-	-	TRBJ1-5	CASSFSGDQPQHF	TGTGCCAGCAGTTTTTCCGGGGATCAGCCCCAGCATTTT
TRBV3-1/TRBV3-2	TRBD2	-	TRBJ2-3	CASSQDLSGLAGGVTDTQYF	TGTGCCAGCAGCCAAGACCTTTCGGGACTAGCGGGGGGGGTCACAGATACGCAGTATTTT
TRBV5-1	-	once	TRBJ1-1	CASRVDGGMNTEAFF	TGCGCCAGCAGAGTAGACGGGGGAATGAACACTGAAGCTTTCTTT
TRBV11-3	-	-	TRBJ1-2	CASSLSGGYGYTF	TGTGCCAGCTCCTTGAGCGGCGGCTATGGCTACACCTTC
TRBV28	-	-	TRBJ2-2	CASIEGLLGGELFF	TGTGCCAGCATTGAGGGACTGCTCGGCGGGGAGCTGTTTTTT
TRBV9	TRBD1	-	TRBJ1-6	CASSADRGLNNSPLHF	TGTGCCAGCAGCGCTGACAGGGGGCTTAATAATTCACCCCTCCACTTT
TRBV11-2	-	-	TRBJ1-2	CASSLEVTGILDGYTF	TGTGCCAGCAGCTTAGAGGTTACAGGGATTTTGGATGGCTACACCTTC
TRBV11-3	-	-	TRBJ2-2	CASSLYAYTGELFF	TGTGCCAGCAGCTTATACGCGTACACCGGGGAGCTGTTTTTT
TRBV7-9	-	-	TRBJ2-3	CASSPPPYARDTATDTQYF	TGTGCCAGCAGCCCCCCCCCTTACGCCCGGGACACGGCCACAGATACGCAGTATTTT
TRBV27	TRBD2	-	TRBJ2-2	CASSLGSGAGGPHGELFF	TGTGCCAGCAGTTTAGGTTCGGGAGCGGGAGGGCCCCACGGGGAGCTGTTTTTT
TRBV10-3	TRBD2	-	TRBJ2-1	CAIGGPGTSGYNEQFF	TGTGCCATCGGAGGGCCCGGGACTAGCGGATACAATGAGCAGTTCTTC
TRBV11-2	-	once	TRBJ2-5	CASSENAGAETQYF	TGTGCCAGCAGCGAGAACGCGGGGGCAGAGACCCAGTACTTC
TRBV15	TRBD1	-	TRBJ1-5	CATSRDGDSLRTYSNQPQHF	TGTGCCACCAGCAGAGATGGGGACAGCTTGAGAACCTATAGCAATCAGCCCCAGCATTTT
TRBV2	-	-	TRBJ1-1	CASRQDSLNTEAFF	TGTGCCAGCAGACAAGACAGCCTGAACACTGAAGCTTTCTTT
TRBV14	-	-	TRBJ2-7	CASSQDVGDPRGSYEQYF	TGTGCCAGCAGCCAAGATGTGGGGGACCCTCGGGGGAGCTACGAGCAGTACTTC
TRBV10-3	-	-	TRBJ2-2	CAISERGENTGELFF	TGTGCCATCAGTGAGAGGGGCGAGAACACCGGGGAGCTGTTTTTT
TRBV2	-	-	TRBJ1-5	CASSVQGGNQPQHF	TGTGCCAGCAGCGTACAGGGCGGCAATCAGCCCCAGCATTTT
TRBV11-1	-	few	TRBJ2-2	CASSPRRTGELFF	TGTGCCAGCAGCCCGCGGAGGACCGGGGAGCTGTTTTTT
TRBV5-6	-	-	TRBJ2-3	CASSPPPGDTQYF	TGTGCCAGCAGCCCTCCCCCGGGGGATACGCAGTATTTT
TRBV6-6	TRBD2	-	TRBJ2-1	CASSPARTSGGRNEQFF	TGTGCCAGCAGTCCAGCACGCACTAGCGGGGGGCGCAATGAGCAGTTCTTC
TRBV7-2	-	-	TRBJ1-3	CASSSTGRTIYF	TGTGCCAGCAGCTCCACAGGCAGGACCATATATTTT
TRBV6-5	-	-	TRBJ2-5	CASSYGREVQETQYF	TGTGCCAGCAGTTACGGCAGGGAGGTTCAAGAGACCCAGTACTTC
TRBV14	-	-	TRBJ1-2	CASSQTRGGGYTF	TGTGCCAGCAGCCAAACTCGGGGAGGTGGCTACACCTTC
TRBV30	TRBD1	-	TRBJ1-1	CAWSRDRRGTEAFF	TGTGCCTGGAGTAGGGACAGGCGAGGCACTGAAGCTTTCTTT
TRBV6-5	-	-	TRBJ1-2	CASQTPQRPYGYTF	TGTGCCAGCCAGACCCCGCAGCGCCCCTATGGCTACACCTTC
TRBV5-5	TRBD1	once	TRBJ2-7	CASSWGQGGWNEQYF	TGTGCCAGCAGCTGGGGACAGGGAGGTTGGAACGAGCAGTACTTC
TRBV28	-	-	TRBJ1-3	CASIQGRGNTIYF	TGTGCCAGCATACAGGGCCGTGGAAACACCATATATTTT
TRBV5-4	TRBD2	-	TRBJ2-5	CASSLGLAGEETQYF	TGTGCCAGCAGCTTAGGACTAGCGGGGGAAGAGACCCAGTACTTC
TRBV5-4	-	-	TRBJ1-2	CASSLAPDTNYGYTF	TGTGCCAGCAGCTTGGCCCCCGACACCAACTATGGCTACACCTTC
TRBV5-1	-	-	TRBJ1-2	CASSRDGGSDYGYTF	TGCGCCAGCAGCAGGGACGGGGGGTCCGACTATGGCTACACCTTC
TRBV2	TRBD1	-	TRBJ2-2	CASNADRGTGELFF	TGTGCCAGCAATGCGGACAGGGGGACCGGGGAGCTGTTTTTT
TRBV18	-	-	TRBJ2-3	CASSPAGSLTDTQYF	TGTGCCAGCTCACCGGCCGGGAGCCTCACAGATACGCAGTATTTT
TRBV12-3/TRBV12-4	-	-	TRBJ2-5	CASSHDLTQYF	TGTGCCAGCAGTCATGACTTGACCCAGTACTTC
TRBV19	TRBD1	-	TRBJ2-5	CASSIASGGQETQYF	TGTGCCAGTAGTATAGCCTCAGGGGGACAAGAGACCCAGTACTTC
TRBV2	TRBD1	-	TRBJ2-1	CASSEGQGAPDYNEQFF	TGTGCCAGCAGTGAAGGACAGGGGGCGCCGGACTACAATGAGCAGTTCTTC